The 4 T cell receptor beta chains in this list originate from one sample, sequenced in a study of long-term antiretroviral therapy in people with HIV (dated by TCRdb to the early 2020s). The immunoSEQ hsTCRB v3.0 assay was used at survey level resolution for TRB variable region sequencing. Held by TCRdb, this immuneACCESS table contains in-frame sequences only and omits some clones. Under half of the omission traces to an unresolved V gene where checked; the cause of the rest is unknown. This sample lists 40,000 to 50,000 clones; approximately 94% were detected once. The top ten constitute 2% to 2.5% of the sample. Material: unsorted PBMCs, obtained almost 9.5 years after starting antiretroviral therapy. All receptors derive from a man aged 25-45 years with HIV.

Within the sample, this clone is medium-sized. V is TRBV7-8 and J is TRBJ1-4; possibly TRBD1 for D (5 bases). The CDR3 sequence is 14 residues long. From germline, CDR1 is SGHVS and CDR2 FQNEAQ. V shed 6 bases and J shed 10 bases, with 18 bases lying between them. The CDR3 region has the DNA TGTGCCAGCAGTCCCAGGGTGGCAGACGGAAAACTGTTTTTT. It specifies CASSPRVADGKLFF.

J is TRBJ1-5 and V is TRBV10-3; D remains ambiguous. CDR1 is ENHRY and CDR2 is SYGVKD in the germline V gene. V was clipped by 3 bases and J by 5 bases, with 14 bases between them. CDR3 length: 15 residues. The CDR3 coding sequence is TGTGCCATCAGTGAATTCAGGACGAGCGATCAGCCCCAGCATTTT. This gives the protein CAISEFRTSDQPQHF.

The V gene is TRBV7-6, the J gene TRBJ2-5; 7 positions match TRBD1. V gave up 5 bases and J gave up 4 bases; unmatched junction bases: 13. Germline loops: CDR1 SGHVS, CDR2 FNYEAQ. CDR3 length equals 16 residues. The CDR3 loop is CASSGEGAPSPETQYF. Written as DNA, the CDR3 is TGTGCCAGCAGCGGCGAGGGGGCTCCCTCACCAGAGACCCAGTACTTC.

This CDR3 reads CASSGQSSEAFF. The CDR3 DNA reads as TGTGCCAGCAGCGGACAGTCAAGTGAAGCTTTCTTT. The chain joins TRBV2 to TRBJ1-1; D is perhaps TRBD1 (6 bases). This CDR3 region has 12 residues. Germline V CDR1 and CDR2: SNHLY, FYNNEI. V was trimmed by 6 bases and J by 7 bases, leaving 12 bases between them.